The next 27 T cell receptor beta chains were all read from a single sample in a study of control samples from healthy donors and cancer patients. The repertoire was sequenced with immunoSEQ multiplex PCR; TCRdb's copy has only in-frame clones and lacks some. Altogether fewer than 120,000 clones are present, 85% to 90% being singletons, with the ten largest covering roughly 4%. Sequencing was done on a sample of PBMCs. The receptors stem from an older woman with lung cancer.

The CDR3 spells CASSLDPGNTEAFF. CDR3 DNA sequence: TGCGCCAGCAGCTTGGATCCTGGGAACACTGAAGCTTTCTTT. The chain has TRBV5-1 and TRBJ1-1; D is unclear. Trimming shortened V by 0 bases and J by 1 base, and 7 bases separated the two germline ends. This CDR3 is 14 amino acids long. The germline CDR1 and CDR2 sequences are SGHRS and YFSETQ.

The chain employs TRBV5-6 and TRBJ2-3; TRBD2 matches at 9 bases. Germline-derived CDR1 and CDR2 are SGHDT and YYEEEE. The CDR3 runs 15 residues. V gave up 3 bases and J gave up 3 bases; unmatched junction bases: 5. CDR3 in amino acids: CASSWDSGGTDTQYF. The CDR3 nucleotides read TGTGCCAGCAGCTGGGATAGCGGGGGAACAGATACGCAGTATTTT.

Written as DNA, the CDR3 is TGTGCCAGCAGCTCGGGACAGGGTTGGGTTGAAAAACTGTTTTTT. Its translation is CASSSGQGWVEKLFF. The chain carries TRBV7-9 and TRBJ1-4; 9 bases fit TRBD1. This CDR3 is built from 15 residues. CDR1 and CDR2 from the germline V gene are SEHNR and FQNEAQ (reference sequence). V trimming: 4 bases; J trimming: 7 bases; junction bases outside the gene matches: 7.

This chain links TRBV7-2 with TRBJ2-5; 10 bases are a match to TRBD2. V shed 5 bases and J 5 bases; nucleotides not matched to a gene: 5. This CDR3 has 14 amino acids. Germline V gives CDR1 SGHTA, CDR2 FQGNSA. CDR3: CASSLGTSAETQYF. The CDR3 DNA is TGTGCCAGCAGCCTCGGGACTAGCGCTGAGACCCAGTACTTC.

The chain joins TRBV18 to TRBJ1-5; possible D gene TRBD1, 6 bases. The CDR3 consists of 14 residues. Per germline, CDR1 KGHSH and CDR2 LQKENI. The germline V and J ends were trimmed by 3 bases and 7 bases, with 13 bases remaining between them. The CDR3 DNA follows: TGTGCCAGCTCACCTGCAGGGGTCGAACAGCCCCAGCATTTT. The encoded protein is CASSPAGVEQPQHF.

The chain is built from TRBV5-6 and TRBJ2-2, with TRBD1 identical over 9 bases. CDR1 and CDR2 from the germline V gene are SGHDT and YYEEEE. The CDR3 extends over 15 amino acids. The J segment lost 9 bases and the V segment lost 4 bases, leaving 10 bases of the junction unmatched. This CDR3 is CASSLGQGDSRELFF. As DNA, the CDR3 is TGTGCCAGCAGCCTGGGACAGGGTGATAGCCGGGAGCTGTTTTTT.

V gene TRBV6-5 combines with J gene TRBJ1-1; perhaps TRBD1 as D (5 bases). The CDR3 runs 16 residues. The V gene lost 0 bases and the J gene lost 0 bases, with 11 bases spanning the gap. Germline CDR1 and CDR2: MNHEY and SVGAGI. CDR3 sequence: CASSYSRTSLNTEAFF. Here the CDR3 DNA reads TGTGCCAGCAGTTACTCGAGGACATCTCTGAACACTGAAGCTTTCTTT.

This chain uses TRBV5-6 with TRBJ1-1; 8 bases are a match to TRBD1. V dropped 4 bases and J dropped 0; count of bases not matched to a gene: 5. The CDR3 is 15 residues long. In germline, CDR1 is SGHDT, CDR2 YYEEEE. CDR3 amino acids: CASSARQGLNTEAFF. DNA for the CDR3: TGTGCCAGCAGCGCCCGACAGGGGCTGAACACTGAAGCTTTCTTT.

This chain uses TRBV18 with TRBJ2-7; 13 bases fit TRBD2. V dropped 0 bases and J dropped 2; count of bases not matched to a gene: 4. CDR3 size: 17 residues. The germline V gene has CDR1 KGHSH and CDR2 LQKENI. The DNA for the CDR3 is TGTGCCAGCTCACCACCCATTGGGACTAGCGGGGCCTACGAGCAGTACTTC. This encodes CASSPPIGTSGAYEQYF.

The chain joins TRBV7-8 to TRBJ2-7; a possible D gene is TRBD2 (5 bases). Trimming removed 7 bases from V and 1 base from J, with 14 bases in between. Looked up from germline, CDR1 is SGHVS and CDR2 is FQNEAQ. The CDR3 length is 14 residues. The chain's CDR3 is CASTMRETSYEQYF. CDR3 nucleotides: TGTGCCAGCACCATGAGGGAGACTTCCTACGAGCAGTACTTC.

Comments on this clone: The limits of the CDR3 on the DNA are not certain, so only TCRdb's listed CDR3 is given. This chain joins TRBV27 and TRBJ2-1; whether TRBD2, the table's D call, matches the DNA was not checked. The germline CDR1 and CDR2 sequences are MNHEY and SMNVEV (reference sequence). The CDR3 adds up to 17 amino acids, both ends counted. CDR3 protein: CASSLSLREGPRNEQFF.

The chain has TRBV30 and TRBJ1-2; D may be TRBD1 (6 bases). Germline V gene lookup returns CDR1 GTSNPN and CDR2 SVGIG (reference sequence). The CDR3 sequence is 12 residues long. Trimming cost V 2 bases and J 7 bases, with 11 bases left between them. The CDR3: CAWSTGAGGYTF. The CDR3 nucleotides read TGTGCCTGGAGTACGGGGGCTGGTGGCTACACCTTC.

The table lists this clone with a few counts. V gene TRBV18 combines with J gene TRBJ1-1, with TRBD1 as a possible D gene (5 bases). The V and J ends lost 5 bases and 2 bases respectively, with 12 bases between them. There are 14 residues in the CDR3. Per germline, CDR1 KGHSH and CDR2 LQKENI. Written as DNA, the CDR3 is TGTGCCAGCTCAGAATCGACAGCCAACACTGAAGCTTTCTTT. This gives the protein CASSESTANTEAFF.

V and J are TRBV4-3 and TRBJ1-1, with a tentative D call TRBD1 (5 bases). Germline lookup yields CDR1 LGHNA and CDR2 YSLEER. V lost 4 bases to trimming and J lost 4 bases, with 13 bases between them. The CDR3 has 14 residues. The CDR3, as DNA: TGCGCCAGCAGCCCTGTGGGGCAGGGCACTGAAGCTTTCTTT. This gives the protein CASSPVGQGTEAFF.

The CDR3 sequence: CASTSMNTEAFF. The CDR3 DNA reads as TGTGCCAGCACTTCAATGAACACTGAAGCTTTCTTT. The rearrangement uses TRBV28 and TRBJ1-1, with no clear D. The V gene's germline CDR1 is MDHEN and CDR2 SYDVKM. The CDR3 is 12 residues long. V lost 7 bases, J lost 0 bases, and 6 bases lay in between.

The genes are TRBV5-1 and TRBJ2-5; 7 positions match TRBD2. Trimming removed 3 bases from V and 5 bases from J; junction bases left unmatched: 10. CDR3 size: 15 residues. CDR1 SGHRS and CDR2 YFSETQ come from the germline V gene. The CDR3 protein is CASSSVGLEGETQYF. The CDR3 DNA follows: TGCGCCAGCAGCTCCGTAGGACTAGAAGGGGAGACCCAGTACTTC.

This chain uses TRBV7-9 with TRBJ1-1; a possible D gene is TRBD1 (6 bases). Per germline, CDR1 SEHNR and CDR2 FQNEAQ (reference sequence). V was shortened by 2 bases and J by 3 bases, with 10 bases between the two germline ends. The CDR3 covers 14 residues. The CDR3 DNA reads as TGTGCCAGCAGCTTAAATTGGGGGCACACTGAAGCTTTCTTT. Translating it yields CASSLNWGHTEAFF.

The CDR3 is CATSATGAAYEQYF. The CDR3 DNA follows: TGTGCCACCAGCGCGACAGGGGCGGCCTACGAGCAGTACTTC. The gene calls are TRBV15 and TRBJ2-7; 8 bases agree with TRBD1. Per germline, CDR1 LNHNV and CDR2 YYDKDF (reference sequence). The CDR3 covers 14 residues. J was trimmed by 2 bases and V by 5 bases; bases with no gene match: 5.

To note about this clone: Relative to the germline gene, one junction end is altered; a read error may explain this. The chain is built from TRBV18 and TRBJ2-3; 7 bases line up with TRBD1. The CDR3 sequence is 15 residues long. Germline V gene data show CDR1 as KGHSH and CDR2 as LQKENI. The CDR3 region is CASSPQGSGTDTQYF. The CDR3, as DNA: TGTGCCAGCTCCCCACAGGGGTCGGGCACAGATACGCAGTATTTT.

The rearrangement joins TRBV5-6 to TRBJ1-2, with a weak D call TRBD1 (5 bases). V lost 6 bases to trimming and J lost 0 bases, with 18 bases between them. CDR1 is SGHDT and CDR2 is YYEEEE in the germline V gene. This CDR3 has 16 amino acids. CDR3 sequence (DNA): TGTGCCAGCACCGAAAACCCCGGGGGAGCTAACTATGGCTACACCTTC. Protein sequence: CASTENPGGANYGYTF.

DNA of the CDR3: TGTGCCAGCAGTGGGACCGTCGAGAGCAATCAGCCCCAGCATTTT. Translating gives CASSGTVESNQPQHF. This chain links TRBV2 with TRBJ1-5, with no clear D. This CDR3 spans 15 amino acids. V was shortened by 4 bases and J by 1 base, with 11 bases between the two germline ends. In germline, CDR1 is SNHLY, CDR2 FYNNEI.

This clone has a single count. This chain joins TRBV5-1 and TRBJ2-1, with TRBD2 identical over 7 bases. Looked up from germline, CDR1 is SGHRS and CDR2 is YFSETQ. V dropped 0 bases and J dropped 4; count of bases not matched to a gene: 7. The CDR3 spans 16 residues. This CDR3 reads CASSLGGTGGYNEQFF. CDR3 sequence (DNA): TGCGCCAGCAGCTTGGGCGGTACGGGGGGTTACAATGAGCAGTTCTTC.

The rearrangement links TRBV6-5 to TRBJ2-2, with D tentatively TRBD1 (5 bases). V lost 0 bases and J lost 11, with 13 bases in between. CDR3 size: 14 residues. Per the germline V gene, CDR1 is MNHEY and CDR2 is SVGAGI. The CDR3 sequence is CASSYSRLQEELFF. The CDR3 nucleotides are TGTGCCAGCAGTTACTCTCGTCTACAGGAAGAGCTGTTTTTT.

This rearrangement joins TRBV5-4 to TRBJ1-1; 8 bases are a match to TRBD1. V shed 2 bases, J shed 1 base, and the junction held 1 base outside the gene matches. The CDR3 spans 14 residues. Germline CDR1 and CDR2: SGHNT and YYREEE (reference sequence). CDR3 sequence reads: CASSFDRGNTEAFF. CDR3 bases: TGTGCCAGCAGCTTCGACAGGGGGAACACTGAAGCTTTCTTT.

The J gene is TRBJ1-2, the V gene TRBV7-2; 8 positions agree with TRBD1. The CDR3 has 16 amino acids. J gave up 6 bases and V 1 base, and 10 bases lay outside the gene matches. CDR1 is SGHTA, CDR2 FQGNSA, per germline. CDR3 DNA: TGTGCCAGCAGCTTAGACAACATACAGGGGGACCATGGCTACACCTTC. Its protein product is CASSLDNIQGDHGYTF. The whole variable domain, filled in from reference TRBV7-2 and TRBJ1-2, reads GAGVSQSPSNKVTEKGKDVELRCDPISGHTALYWYRQSLGQGLEFLIYFQGNSAPDKSGLPSDRFSAERTGGSVSTLTIQRTQQEDSAVYLCASSLDNIQGDHGYTFGSGTRLTVV.

This rearrangement joins TRBV7-3 to TRBJ2-3; D is ambiguous. The length of the CDR3 is 14 residues. Germline V lookup: CDR1 SGHTA, CDR2 FQGTGA. The ends were cut back, 3 bases at V and 2 bases at J, with 9 bases in the middle. The CDR3 spells CASSFDGPTDTQYF. CDR3 coding DNA: TGTGCCAGCAGCTTCGACGGACCCACAGATACGCAGTATTTT.

The chain has TRBV12-3 or TRBV12-4 and TRBJ2-2; D unclear. The CDR3 contains 13 residues. V was cut by 3 bases and J by 1 base, with 3 bases left in between. In DNA form, the CDR3 reads TGTGCCAGCAGTTTCAGGAACACCGGGGAGCTGTTTTTT. Translating it yields CASSFRNTGELFF.